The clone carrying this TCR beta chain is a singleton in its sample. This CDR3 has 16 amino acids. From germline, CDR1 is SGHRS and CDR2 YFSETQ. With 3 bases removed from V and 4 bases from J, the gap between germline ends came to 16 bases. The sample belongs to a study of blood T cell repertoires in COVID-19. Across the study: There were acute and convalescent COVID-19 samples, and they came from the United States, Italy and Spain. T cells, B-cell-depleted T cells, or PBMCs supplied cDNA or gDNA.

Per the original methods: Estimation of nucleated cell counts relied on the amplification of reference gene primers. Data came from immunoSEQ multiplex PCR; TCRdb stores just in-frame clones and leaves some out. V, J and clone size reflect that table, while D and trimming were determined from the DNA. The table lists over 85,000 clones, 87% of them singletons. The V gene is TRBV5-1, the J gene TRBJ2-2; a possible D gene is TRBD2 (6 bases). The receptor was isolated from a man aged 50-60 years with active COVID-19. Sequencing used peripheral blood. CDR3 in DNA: TGCGCCAGCAGCTCTAGGGACTCGAGCGCCACCGGGGAGCTGTTTTTT. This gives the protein CASSSRDSSATGELFF. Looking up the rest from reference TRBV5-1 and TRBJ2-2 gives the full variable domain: KAGVTQTPRYLIKTRGQQVTLSCSPISGHRSVSWYQQTPGQGLQFLFEYFSETQRNKGNFPGRFSGRQFSNSRSEMNVSTLELGDSALYLCASSSRDSSATGELFFGEGSRLTVL.